This TCR beta chain was identified in a study of T-cell reconstitution after alpha-beta-depleted transplantation in children. Preparation of the TCRbeta library involved a method that used unique molecular identifiers. TCRdb independently ran MiXCR on the PCR reads; one entry per CDR3 protein. The table includes around 210,000 distinct CDR3 sequences, roughly 7.1% detected once. In regard to this clonotype: What it binds is unknown.

Overall study findings and caveats: A year had passed since transplant, and T-cell counts and diversity by then came mostly from newly produced T cells. Reportedly, only several hundred clones from non-depleted graft cells drove alpha-beta T-cell counts at about two months. Surviving recipient T cells and intrathymic progenitors accounted for some patients' high TCRbeta diversity at day 60.

This CDR3 region has 21 residues. V lost 2 bases and J lost 3, with 29 bases in between. The origin of this receptor is a boy aged 2 to 9 with acute lymphoblastic leukemia, due to receive a stem cell transplant. Sequenced material: PBMCs, taken before TCRalphabeta/CD19-depleted stem cell transplant. The gene calls are TRBV12-3 or TRBV12-4 and TRBJ2-1, with a weak D call TRBD2 (7 bases). CDR3 in amino acids: CASSLYGRGTTYLELYNEQFF. In DNA, the CDR3 is TGTGCCAGCAGTTTATATGGGAGGGGGACAACCTACCTGGAGCTCTACAATGAGCAGTTCTTC.